Listed below are T cell receptor beta chains from one sample, sequenced in a study of CD8+ T cells in alopecia areata. The table came from immunoSEQ multiplex PCR; TCRdb's copy has only in-frame clones and leaves some out. In the table there are 98,000 or so clones, approximately 60% of which are singletons. The sample consisted of CD8+ T cells sorted from blood. These receptors were obtained from a human donor in good health. CDR3s include the opening cysteine and the closing phenylalanine or tryptophan.

V gene: TRBV6-5; J gene: TRBJ1-1; CDR3 protein: CASRLTGENTEAFF
V gene: TRBV2; J gene: TRBJ1-6; CDR3 protein: CASSARQGDNSPLHF
V gene: TRBV13; J gene: TRBJ2-4; CDR3 protein: CASSLLGDRGGIQYF
V gene: TRBV6-1; J gene: TRBJ2-2; CDR3 protein: CASSEDRAWSGELFF
V gene: TRBV29-1; J gene: TRBJ1-2; CDR3 protein: CSVVPGTRRLGGYTF
V gene: TRBV7-6; J gene: TRBJ2-5; CDR3 protein: CASSLEGQETQYF
V gene: TRBV7-3; J gene: TRBJ2-6; CDR3 protein: CASSLDVGFSGANVLTF
V gene: TRBV5-6; J gene: TRBJ1-1; CDR3 protein: CASSYEGYSNTEAFF
V gene: TRBV29-1; J gene: TRBJ2-3; CDR3 protein: CSVGGTREGTDTQYF
V gene: TRBV7-9; J gene: TRBJ2-5; CDR3 protein: CASSPDEGAETQYF
V gene: TRBV7-9; J gene: TRBJ2-5; CDR3 protein: CASRGAGTSGPPQYF
V gene: TRBV15; J gene: TRBJ1-1; CDR3 protein: CATGTGGLTEAFF
V gene: TRBV11-2; J gene: TRBJ2-1; CDR3 protein: CASSLGTGGYEQFF
V gene: TRBV4-3; J gene: TRBJ2-3; CDR3 protein: CASSQEGDWQAGTDTQYF
V gene: TRBV28; J gene: TRBJ2-7; CDR3 protein: CASSSDTLHYEQYF
V gene: TRBV5-6; J gene: TRBJ1-5; CDR3 protein: CASTLGVGNQPQHF
V gene: TRBV10-2; J gene: TRBJ2-3; CDR3 protein: CASSPKAGGPEGEDTQYF
V gene: TRBV28; J gene: TRBJ2-7; CDR3 protein: CASSSLAQGYEQYF
V gene: TRBV2; J gene: TRBJ2-5; CDR3 protein: CASRGRETQYF
V gene: TRBV7-2; J gene: TRBJ1-3; CDR3 protein: CASGGSSGNTIYF
V gene: TRBV13; J gene: TRBJ2-1; CDR3 protein: CASSVDNHNEQFF
V gene: TRBV30; J gene: TRBJ2-3; CDR3 protein: CAWTQGYTDTQYF
V gene: TRBV4-3; J gene: TRBJ2-1; CDR3 protein: CASSHLLGEGEQFF
V gene: TRBV29-1; J gene: TRBJ2-5; CDR3 protein: CSVVGQSLDPGTQYF
V gene: TRBV5-6; J gene: TRBJ2-3; CDR3 protein: CASSLVNRADTQYF
V gene: TRBV7-9; J gene: TRBJ1-1; CDR3 protein: CASTGQGPEAFF
V gene: TRBV4-1; J gene: TRBJ2-1; CDR3 protein: CASSQNALAEKQFF
V gene: TRBV2; J gene: TRBJ1-5; CDR3 protein: CASRWEGGWPQHF
V gene: TRBV13; J gene: .; CDR3 protein: CASSLGPGGADEQYF
V gene: TRBV7-9; J gene: TRBJ1-5; CDR3 protein: CASSRVGANQPQHF
V gene: TRBV29-1; J gene: TRBJ2-5; CDR3 protein: CSVEEAGDQETQYF
V gene: TRBV7-6; J gene: TRBJ2-7; CDR3 protein: CASSLGTNYEQYF
V gene: TRBV18; J gene: TRBJ2-7; CDR3 protein: CASSHLRAYEQYF
V gene: TRBV2; J gene: TRBJ2-2; CDR3 protein: CASMTSGGMNTGELFF
V gene: TRBV7-2; J gene: TRBJ2-7; CDR3 protein: CASSFWGHEQYF
V gene: TRBV4-1; J gene: TRBJ1-4; CDR3 protein: CASSQRDSYTNEKLFF
V gene: TRBV7-6; J gene: TRBJ1-1; CDR3 protein: CASSPSTDPGNTEAFF
V gene: TRBV5-1; J gene: TRBJ1-1; CDR3 protein: CASRFGEWTEAFF
V gene: TRBV5-6; J gene: TRBJ2-7; CDR3 protein: CASSLGSGGHEQYF
V gene: TRBV15; J gene: TRBJ1-6; CDR3 protein: CATSREGTERRSYNSPLHF
V gene: TRBV11-2; J gene: TRBJ2-7; CDR3 protein: CASSPLRPGQDHEQYF
V gene: TRBV15; J gene: TRBJ1-5; CDR3 protein: CATSRDLGTGQPQHF
V gene: TRBV28; J gene: TRBJ1-1; CDR3 protein: CASSFLNTEAFF
V gene: TRBV19; J gene: TRBJ2-1; CDR3 protein: CASSAGQLYNEQFF
V gene: TRBV4-1; J gene: TRBJ2-1; CDR3 protein: CASSPRGAGGNNEQFF
V gene: TRBV4-1; J gene: TRBJ1-4; CDR3 protein: CASSQEWPHLFF
V gene: TRBV19; J gene: TRBJ2-1; CDR3 protein: CATGRSYNEQFF
V gene: TRBV7-8; J gene: TRBJ1-5; CDR3 protein: CASSSDRGFQPQHF
V gene: TRBV29-1; J gene: TRBJ1-2; CDR3 protein: CSVGKGYLEGYTF
V gene: TRBV7-2; J gene: TRBJ2-7; CDR3 protein: CASSFRSYEQYF
V gene: TRBV5-6; J gene: TRBJ2-7; CDR3 protein: CASSLGGGSPYEQYF